This record concerns one T cell receptor (beta chain) sequence. The germline V gene encodes CDR1 MRHNA and CDR2 SNTAGT. V shed 4 bases and J 4 bases; nucleotides not matched to a gene: 14. This CDR3 spans 17 amino acids. The data are from a study of blood T cell repertoires in COVID-19. The assay was immunoSEQ multiplex PCR, and TCRdb's table has in-frame clones only and misses some. The sample holds some 200,000 clones, roughly 85% seen once. The sequence came from a woman in her seventies with COVID-19, enrolled during active disease. The specimen sequenced was peripheral blood. The chain is built from TRBV6-4 and TRBJ2-7; 9 bases are shared with TRBD1. The CDR3 region has the DNA TGTGCCAGCAGTGTCCCATTAGGACAGGGGCCGATATACGAGCAGTACTTC. It specifies CASSVPLGQGPIYEQYF.